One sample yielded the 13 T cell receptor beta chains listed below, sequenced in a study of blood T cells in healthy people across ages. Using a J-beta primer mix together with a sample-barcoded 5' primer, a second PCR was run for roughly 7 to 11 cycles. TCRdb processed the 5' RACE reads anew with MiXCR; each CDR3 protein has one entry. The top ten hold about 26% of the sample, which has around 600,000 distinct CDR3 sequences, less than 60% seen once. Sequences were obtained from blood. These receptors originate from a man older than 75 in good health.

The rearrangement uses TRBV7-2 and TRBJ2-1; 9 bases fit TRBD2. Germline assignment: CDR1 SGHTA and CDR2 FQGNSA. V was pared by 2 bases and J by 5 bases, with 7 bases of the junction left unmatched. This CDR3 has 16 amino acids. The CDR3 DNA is TGTGCCAGCAGCTTAATGTTGGCGGGAGGGGACAATGAGCAGTTCTTC. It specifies CASSLMLAGGDNEQFF. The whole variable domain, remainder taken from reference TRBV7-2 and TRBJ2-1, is GAGVSQSPSNKVTEKGKDVELRCDPISGHTALYWYRQSLGQGLEFLIYFQGNSAPDKSGLPSDRFSAERTGGSVSTLTIQRTQQEDSAVYLCASSLMLAGGDNEQFFGPGTRLTVL.

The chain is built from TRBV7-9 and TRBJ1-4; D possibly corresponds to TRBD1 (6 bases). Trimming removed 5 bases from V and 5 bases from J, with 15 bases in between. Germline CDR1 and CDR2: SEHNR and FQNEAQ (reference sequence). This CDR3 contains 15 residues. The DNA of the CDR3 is TGTGCCAGCAGCGTGACACAGGGAAACAATGAAAAACTGTTTTTT. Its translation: CASSVTQGNNEKLFF.

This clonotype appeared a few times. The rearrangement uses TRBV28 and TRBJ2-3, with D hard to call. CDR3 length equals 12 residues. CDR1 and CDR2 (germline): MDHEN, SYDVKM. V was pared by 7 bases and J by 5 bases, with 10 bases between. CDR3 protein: CASNGLGDTQYF. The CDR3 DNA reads TGTGCCAGCAACGGGCTAGGAGATACGCAGTATTTT.

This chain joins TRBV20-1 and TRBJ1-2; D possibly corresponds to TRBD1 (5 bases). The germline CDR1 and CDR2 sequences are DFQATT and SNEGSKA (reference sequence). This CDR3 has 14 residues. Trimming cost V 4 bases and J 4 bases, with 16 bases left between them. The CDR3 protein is CSAMPGPQVYGYTF. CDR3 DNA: TGCAGTGCTATGCCGGGACCTCAAGTCTATGGCTACACCTTC.

CDR3 region: CASSLNGGGGVTDTQYF. The CDR3 nucleotides read TGTGCCAGCAGCTTAAACGGCGGGGGGGGAGTCACAGATACGCAGTATTTT. V usage is TRBV11-2 and J usage is TRBJ2-3; 9 positions agree with TRBD2. Germline loops: CDR1 SGHAT, CDR2 FQNNGV. The CDR3 runs 17 residues. V trimming: 2 bases; J trimming: 2 bases; junction bases outside the gene matches: 8.

The CDR3 region is CATSRDEVRAPLHF. As DNA, the CDR3 is TGTGCCACCAGCAGAGATGAGGTCCGGGCACCCCTCCACTTT. V is TRBV15 and J is TRBJ1-6, with D unclear. The CDR3 has 14 amino acids. Trimming removed 0 bases at V and 11 bases at J, with 11 bases between. CDR1 LNHNV and CDR2 YYDKDF come from the germline V gene (reference sequence).

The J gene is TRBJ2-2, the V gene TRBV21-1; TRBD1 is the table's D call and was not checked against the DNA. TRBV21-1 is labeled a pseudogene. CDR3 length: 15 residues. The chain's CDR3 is CASSHGARRDGELFF. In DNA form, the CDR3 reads TGTGCCAGCTCACACGGGGCCCGACGGGACGGGGAGCTGTTTTTT.

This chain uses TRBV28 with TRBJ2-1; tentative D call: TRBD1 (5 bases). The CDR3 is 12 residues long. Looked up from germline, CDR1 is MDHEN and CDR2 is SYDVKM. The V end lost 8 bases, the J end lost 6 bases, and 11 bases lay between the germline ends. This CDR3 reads CASRSGRNEQFF. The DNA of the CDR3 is TGTGCCAGCCGTTCAGGGCGCAATGAGCAGTTCTTC.

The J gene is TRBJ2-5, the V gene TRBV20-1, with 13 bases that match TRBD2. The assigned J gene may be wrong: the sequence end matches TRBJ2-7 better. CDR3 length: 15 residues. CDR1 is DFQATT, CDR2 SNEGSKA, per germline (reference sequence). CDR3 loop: CSASPGLAGVGEQYF. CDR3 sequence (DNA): TGCAGTGCTAGTCCCGGACTAGCGGGAGTCGGCGAGCAGTACTTC.

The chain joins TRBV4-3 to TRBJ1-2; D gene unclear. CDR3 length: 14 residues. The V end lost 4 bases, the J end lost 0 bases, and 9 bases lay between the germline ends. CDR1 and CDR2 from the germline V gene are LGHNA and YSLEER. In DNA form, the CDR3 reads TGCGCCAGCAGCCCTGACTACGCTAACTATGGCTACACCTTC. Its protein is CASSPDYANYGYTF.

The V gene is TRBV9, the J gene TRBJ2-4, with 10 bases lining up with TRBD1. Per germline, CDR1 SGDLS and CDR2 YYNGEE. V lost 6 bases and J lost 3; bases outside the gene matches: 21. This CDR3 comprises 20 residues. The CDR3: CASNVGRQGATEGDKNIQYF. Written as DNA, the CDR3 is TGTGCCAGCAACGTGGGGAGACAGGGGGCAACCGAGGGTGACAAAAACATTCAGTACTTC.

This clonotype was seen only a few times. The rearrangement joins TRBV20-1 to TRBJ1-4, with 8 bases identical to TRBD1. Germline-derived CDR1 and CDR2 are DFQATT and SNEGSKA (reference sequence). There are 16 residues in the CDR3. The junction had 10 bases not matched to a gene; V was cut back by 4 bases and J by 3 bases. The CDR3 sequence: CSAKLGQGRSNEKLFF. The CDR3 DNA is TGCAGTGCTAAACTTGGACAGGGACGGTCTAATGAAAAACTGTTTTTT.

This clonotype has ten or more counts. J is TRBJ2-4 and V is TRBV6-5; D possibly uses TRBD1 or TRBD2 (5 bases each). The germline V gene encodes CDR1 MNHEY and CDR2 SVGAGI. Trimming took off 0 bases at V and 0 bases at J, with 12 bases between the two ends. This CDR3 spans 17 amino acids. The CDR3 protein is CASSYSGTSLAKNIQYF. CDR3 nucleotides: TGTGCCAGCAGTTACTCGGGGACGAGCCTAGCCAAAAACATTCAGTACTTC.